Listed below are T cell receptor beta chains from one sample, sequenced in a study of shared clonotypes between healthy human individuals. The method was immunoSEQ multiplex PCR; TCRdb's version includes in-frame clones alone and lacks a portion of them. The sample lists millions of clones, 85% to 95% occurring once. The specimen was naive CD4+ T cells from PBMCs. The receptor source for this set is a man aged 18-30 years in good health. Some clones in this sample may be carry-over from other donors' samples. The conserved cysteine and the conserved F or W are not part of the CDR3 here. Size tells how often a clone was seen (once, few, many) or the class of an expanded clone, and some rows leave it out.

size | V | CDR3
. | TRBV5-1 | ASSLQGASEKLF
once | TRBV27 | ANEPRTGELF
. | TRBV27 | ASSPRTTGWYGYT
. | TRBV4-1 | ASSQGNLLATNEKLF
. | TRBV28 | ASSSTGGSGNTIY
. | TRBV6-1 | ASSGSSATNEKLF
. | TRBV28 | ASSGTPNTGELF
. | TRBV19 | ASRQLPGHYSNQPQH
few | TRBV6-6 | ASSGEMTGASEQY
. | TRBV28 | ASSFGNREYEQY
. | TRBV9 | ASSRTGRGQPQH
. | TRBV11-2 | ASSPQHYTDTQY
. | TRBV5-1 | ASSLGGSSYEQY
. | TRBV7-2 | ASSLVGPNTGELF
once | TRBV28 | ASRAGGPGNEQF
. | TRBV7-2 | ASGLRFAYEQY
. | TRBV7-2 | ASSRPSGSPNEQF
. | TRBV5-1 | ASSSPGQSSYNEQF
. | TRBV27 | AIPNYGYT
. | TRBV5-1 | ASSLAAQGNYGYT
. | TRBV19 | ASMNRANYGYT
. | TRBV7-7 | ASSLKAYPPGSYNEQF
. | TRBV5-4 | ASSKKTGQAYNEQF
. | TRBV5-6 | ASSWRRQRNEKLF
. | TRBV5-4 | ASSLDRPGSGEQY
. | TRBV7-9 | ASSLGLGRVETQY
. | TRBV10-3 | AISGTSGTRGTDTQY
. | TRBV7-3 | ASSYPTGIETQY
. | TRBV29-1 | SVEEDRGREQY
once | TRBV27 | ASSLFAWLAGANTGELF
. | TRBV14 | ASSQDRGTRGKSGYEQY
. | TRBV27 | ASSSLRVWGGPNTGELF
. | TRBV2 | ASSDAPPVLNTEAF
. | TRBV19 | ASSTTGGNQPQH
. | TRBV2 | ARDPGLGPDTQY
. | TRBV12-5 | ASGLLHGGTGELF
. | TRBV4-3 | ASSQSDGLHTDTQY
. | TRBV7-9 | ASSLSAEYQPQH
. | TRBV7-8 | ASSLEGRYYEQY
. | TRBV11-3 | ASSSSRGQGAGETQY
. | TRBV6-5 | ASSYEGLLNTEAF
few | TRBV27 | ASSRIHDRGFGQPQH
. | TRBV27 | ASSLRRTGNQPQH
. | TRBV27 | ASSFWGAQNIQY
. | TRBV7-9 | ASSQDPPSSYEQY
. | TRBV10-3 | AISPTIQVGSHGYT